These 16 T cell receptor beta chains were all obtained from the same sample, sequenced in a study of blood T cell repertoires in COVID-19. Sequencing was performed with immunoSEQ multiplex PCR; in TCRdb, only in-frame clones are kept and a portion is missing. The data show 68,000 or so clones, around 86% seen once. Specimen: peripheral blood. Receptors were obtained from a man over 45 with active COVID-19.

The chain links TRBV28 to TRBJ2-1, with 7 bases that match TRBD1. The CDR3 is 16 residues long. V was pared by 6 bases and J by 9 bases, with 17 bases of the junction left unmatched. Germline V gives CDR1 MDHEN, CDR2 SYDVKM. The CDR3 here is CASSPLPGRGLIEQFF. The CDR3 DNA reads as TGTGCCAGCAGCCCCCTCCCGGGAAGGGGGCTAATTGAGCAGTTCTTC. The full variable domain, in which reference TRBV28 and TRBJ2-1 provide the parts outside the CDR3, is DVKVTQSSRYLVKRTGEKVFLECVQDMDHENMFWYRQDPGLGLRLIYFSYDVKMKEKGDIPEGYSVSREKKERFSLILESASTNQTSMYLCASSPLPGRGLIEQFFGPGTRLTVL.

V gene TRBV7-9 combines with J gene TRBJ2-6; a possible D gene is TRBD1 (6 bases). The CDR3 is 16 residues long. Trimming shortened V by 5 bases and J by 0 bases, and 11 bases separated the two germline ends. The germline gives CDR1 SEHNR, CDR2 FQNEAQ (reference sequence). CDR3 sequence reads: CASSQDSHSGANVLTF. CDR3 DNA: TGTGCCAGCAGCCAGGACAGCCACTCTGGGGCCAACGTCCTGACTTTC.

The rearrangement joins TRBV7-2 to TRBJ1-1; 8 nucleotides match TRBD1. This CDR3 is built from 14 residues. Germline V lookup: CDR1 SGHTA, CDR2 FQGNSA. J lost 3 bases, V lost 2 bases, and 2 bases had no gene match. Here the CDR3 reads CASSLTGGHTEAFF. DNA for the CDR3: TGTGCCAGCAGCTTAACAGGGGGGCACACTGAAGCTTTCTTT.

This chain connects TRBV21-1 to TRBJ2-3; the table assigns TRBD1, which was not confirmed against the DNA. TRBV21-1 is a pseudogene segment. This CDR3 has 18 residues. This chain's CDR3 is CASSKDRVRGGLIDTQYF. The DNA for the CDR3 is TGTGCCAGCAGCAAAGACCGGGTGAGAGGGGGCTTAATAGATACGCAGTATTTT.

This chain links TRBV7-9 with TRBJ1-1; possibly TRBD1 for D (6 bases). Trimming removed 4 bases at V and 0 bases at J, with 12 bases between. The CDR3 spans 15 residues. CDR1 is SEHNR and CDR2 is FQNEAQ in the germline V gene (reference sequence). The CDR3, as DNA: TGTGCCAGCAGCTCCCGGACAGTTCTGAACACTGAAGCTTTCTTT. Translated: CASSSRTVLNTEAFF.

Written as DNA, the CDR3 is TGTGCCAGCAGTGTAGCGGAGCCCCAAGAGACCCAGTACTTC. This codes for CASSVAEPQETQYF. The V and J genes are TRBV6-1 and TRBJ2-5; D possibly corresponds to TRBD2 (6 bases). Germline V lookup: CDR1 MNHNS, CDR2 SASEGT. V gave up 4 bases and J gave up 1 base, with 10 bases separating them. The length of the CDR3 is 14 residues.

V is TRBV12-3 or TRBV12-4 and J is TRBJ2-7, with D uncertain. The CDR3 is 11 residues long. V lost 3 bases to trimming and J lost 6 bases, with 6 bases between them. The CDR3, as DNA: TGTGCCAGCAGTTTCTGGCTCGAGCAGTACTTC. Protein product: CASSFWLEQYF.

This chain joins TRBV7-8 and TRBJ2-7; D gene ambiguous. CDR1 SGHVS and CDR2 FQNEAQ come from the germline V gene. The CDR3 spans 13 residues. V lost 4 bases and J 0 bases, leaving 7 bases between the germline ends. CDR3 region: CASSSGGSYEQYF. CDR3 sequence (DNA): TGTGCCAGCAGCTCCGGCGGCTCCTACGAGCAGTACTTC.

The V call is TRBV7-2, the J call TRBJ2-1; the D gene is possibly TRBD1 (5 bases). The germline CDR1 and CDR2 sequences are SGHTA and FQGNSA. Trimming pared 5 bases from V and 3 bases from J, leaving 23 bases between. CDR3 length: 18 amino acids. The CDR3 spells CASSIKGVRGLSYNEQFF. CDR3 bases: TGTGCCAGCAGCATAAAAGGGGTGCGAGGCCTAAGCTACAATGAGCAGTTCTTC.

The gene calls are TRBV5-1 and TRBJ2-1, with 14 nucleotides matching TRBD2. Trimming cost V 4 bases and J 0 bases; bases outside gene matches: 3. Germline assignment: CDR1 SGHRS and CDR2 YFSETQ. This CDR3 comprises 17 residues. Here the CDR3 reads CASSRTSGGSSYNEQFF. The CDR3 nucleotides read TGCGCCAGCAGCCGGACTAGCGGGGGGAGCTCCTACAATGAGCAGTTCTTC.

The V call is TRBV7-2, the J call TRBJ2-7, with D possibly being TRBD2 (6 bases). The V end was cut by 1 base, the J end by 1 base, with 20 bases between. The CDR3 consists of 18 residues. In germline, CDR1 is SGHTA, CDR2 FQGNSA. CDR3 nucleotide sequence: TGTGCCAGCAGCTTAGGTCATCGGACATGGGGAGGATCCTACGAGCAGTACTTC. Translating gives CASSLGHRTWGGSYEQYF.

The chain links TRBV28 to TRBJ2-1; 7 positions agree with TRBD2. This CDR3 has 12 amino acids. CDR1 and CDR2 (germline): MDHEN, SYDVKM. J was trimmed by 9 bases and V by 5 bases; bases with no gene match: 4. CDR3 loop: CASSTGEGEQFF. CDR3 in DNA: TGTGCCAGCAGTACGGGGGAGGGTGAGCAGTTCTTC.

About this clone itself: The sample contains more than one DNA sequence encoding this CDR3. The CDR3 DNA reads TGTGCCAGCAGCTTTGAGGGGGAGGGGTATAGTGGCTACACCTTC. Protein product: CASSFEGEGYSGYTF. V is TRBV7-2 and J is TRBJ1-2, with a tentative D call TRBD1 (6 bases). Germline V gives CDR1 SGHTA, CDR2 FQGNSA. The CDR3 totals 15 residues. Trimming removed 3 bases from V and 7 bases from J, with 18 bases in between. Supplemented by reference TRBV7-2 and TRBJ1-2, the full variable domain reads GAGVSQSPSNKVTEKGKDVELRCDPISGHTALYWYRQSLGQGLEFLIYFQGNSAPDKSGLPSDRFSAERTGGSVSTLTIQRTQQEDSAVYLCASSFEGEGYSGYTFGSGTRLTVV.

The CDR3 DNA follows: TGTGCCAGCAGGAAGGGGGCGGCTACCTACGAGCAGTACTTC. Protein product: CASRKGAATYEQYF. This chain uses TRBV5-6 with TRBJ2-7; 7 bases line up with TRBD1. CDR3 length: 14 amino acids. The germline gives CDR1 SGHDT, CDR2 YYEEEE. V shed 5 bases and J 2 bases; nucleotides not matched to a gene: 7.

This clone was seen just once. The rearrangement joins TRBV19 to TRBJ2-6, with D uncertain. Germline CDR1 and CDR2: LNHDA and SQIVND (reference sequence). This CDR3 has 18 residues. Trimming removed 7 bases from V and 2 bases from J, with 21 bases in between. The CDR3 spells CASTQRSLTVAGANVLTF. In nucleotides, the CDR3 is TGTGCCAGTACCCAGCGCAGCTTAACGGTGGCTGGGGCCAACGTCCTGACTTTC.

CDR3 protein: CAISERGTGETQYF. The CDR3 DNA reads TGTGCCATCAGTGAGAGGGGGACAGGGGAGACCCAGTACTTC. The rearrangement links TRBV10-3 to TRBJ2-5; 9 positions agree with TRBD1. Germline V lookup: CDR1 ENHRY, CDR2 SYGVKD. This CDR3 contains 14 residues. With V trimmed by 2 bases and J by 5 bases, 3 bases remained unmatched.